One sample yielded the 14 T cell receptor beta chains listed below, sequenced in a study of cytomegalovirus exposure and HLA in healthy donors. The PCR contained 60 Vbeta and 13 Jbeta primers. Clones were read by immunoSEQ multiplex PCR, and TCRdb kept only the in-frame ones, dropping some. Of under 250,000 clones listed, roughly 84% are singletons. The specimen sequenced was PBMCs. The origin of the receptors is a human donor in good health.

V is TRBV4-1 and J is TRBJ2-6; 7 bases are shared with TRBD1. Germline V CDR1 and CDR2: MGHRA, YSYEKL. V lost 6 bases to trimming and J lost 4 bases; unmatched junction nucleotides: 12. The CDR3 totals 17 residues. Here the CDR3 reads CASRQGRNPDGANVLTF. The DNA for the CDR3 is TGCGCCAGCAGACAGGGGCGGAATCCGGACGGGGCCAACGTCCTGACTTTC.

V gene TRBV28 combines with J gene TRBJ2-6; possible D gene TRBD2, 5 bases. This CDR3 is 15 amino acids long. Per germline, CDR1 MDHEN and CDR2 SYDVKM. Trimming cost V 6 bases and J 4 bases, with 13 bases left between them. In nucleotides, the CDR3 is TGTGCCAGCAGCCGGGAAGTGGCGGGGGCCAACGTCCTGACTTTC. Protein product: CASSREVAGANVLTF.

V is TRBV28 and J is TRBJ1-4; a possible D gene is TRBD1 (5 bases). The CDR3 length is 16 residues. Germline loops: CDR1 MDHEN, CDR2 SYDVKM. Trimming cost V 4 bases and J 6 bases, with 18 bases left between them. Here the CDR3 reads CASSSSGGPFDEKLFF. In DNA form, the CDR3 reads TGTGCCAGCAGTTCGTCGGGGGGTCCGTTTGATGAAAAACTGTTTTTT.

The rearrangement links TRBV2 to TRBJ1-3, with 7 positions matching TRBD1. Germline CDR1 SNHLY, CDR2 FYNNEI. This CDR3 region has 15 residues. V lost 5 bases and J lost 0; bases outside the gene matches: 4. The CDR3 protein is CASSQDRYSGNTIYF. CDR3 bases: TGTGCCAGCAGTCAGGACAGGTACTCTGGAAACACCATATATTTT.

The sample holds one count of this clone. At one of its ends the junction is not consistent with the germline gene, which may arise from a read error. As DNA, the CDR3 is TGTGACAGCAGTTACTCGATATACGAGAGCTACGAGCAGTACTTC. Translated, it gives CDSSYSIYESYEQYF. The chain links TRBV6-5 to TRBJ2-7; D is unresolved. The CDR3 contains 15 residues. In germline, CDR1 is MNHEY, CDR2 SVGAGI.

The chain has TRBV7-3 and TRBJ2-1; D is perhaps TRBD1 (6 bases). Per the germline V gene, CDR1 is SGHTA and CDR2 is FQGTGA. The CDR3 spans 13 residues. Trimming took 3 bases from V and 4 from J, leaving 7 bases between them. The CDR3 nucleotides are TGTGCCAGCAGCTTCCAGGGGTACAATGAGCAGTTCTTC. It translates to CASSFQGYNEQFF.

V is TRBV7-9 and J is TRBJ2-1; TRBD2 agrees at 11 bases. Germline assignment: CDR1 SEHNR and CDR2 FQNEAQ (reference sequence). With 4 bases clipped from V and 15 bases from J, the junction kept 11 bases outside the gene matches. The CDR3 extends over 14 amino acids. The CDR3 region has the DNA TGTGCCAGCAGCTACCGCGGGACTAGCGGCCCCAGGTTCTTC. Translated: CASSYRGTSGPRFF. Full variable domain (remainder filled in from reference TRBV7-9 and TRBJ2-1): DTGVSQNPRHKITKRGQNVTFRCDPISEHNRLYWYRQTLGQGPEFLTYFQNEAQLEKSRLLSDRFSAERPKGSFSTLEIQRTEQGDSAMYLCASSYRGTSGPRFFGPGTRLTVL.

The chain couples TRBV5-6 to TRBJ1-1; 10 bases align to TRBD1. This CDR3 is built from 14 residues. Trimming at V came to 5 bases and at J to 4 bases, leaving 5 bases not matched to a gene. CDR1 is SGHDT and CDR2 is YYEEEE in the germline V gene. CDR3 DNA sequence: TGTGCCAGCAGACTGGGACAGGGGAGCACTGAAGCTTTCTTT. Translation: CASRLGQGSTEAFF.

The chain couples TRBV2 to TRBJ2-7; D remains ambiguous. CDR3 size: 14 residues. Germline V gives CDR1 SNHLY, CDR2 FYNNEI. Between the trimmed V and J ends, which lost 4 bases and 0 bases, there was a span of 10 bases. CDR3 bases: TGTGCCAGCAGTGTGACGGAGAGCTCCTACGAGCAGTACTTC. It translates to CASSVTESSYEQYF.

This clone was recorded only once. The chain links TRBV18 to TRBJ2-5; D is perhaps TRBD1 (7 bases). The CDR3 covers 16 residues. Germline CDR1 and CDR2: KGHSH and LQKENI. Trimming removed 0 bases from V and 5 bases from J, with 16 bases in between. The CDR3 region is CASSPPAGGLRETQYF. The CDR3 region has the DNA TGTGCCAGCTCACCACCGGCAGGGGGGCTTCGGGAGACCCAGTACTTC.

The rearrangement uses TRBV11-3 and TRBJ2-3; D ambiguous. V gave up 1 base and J gave up 6 bases, with 5 bases separating them. Germline values: CDR1 SGHNT, CDR2 YENEEA. The CDR3 contains 12 residues. For the CDR3, the DNA is TGTGCCAGCAGCTTAGTCGGTGATACGCAGTATTTT. This sequence encodes CASSLVGDTQYF.

The chain employs TRBV5-1 and TRBJ1-1; 9 nucleotides agree with TRBD1. The CDR3 extends over 14 amino acids. Germline loops: CDR1 SGHRS, CDR2 YFSETQ. Losses at the gene ends were 2 bases for V and 7 bases for J; bases not matched to a gene: 6. DNA of the CDR3: TGCGCCAGCAGCTTAACAGGGGGCGCGGTTGAAGCTTTCTTT. Translating it yields CASSLTGGAVEAFF.

This clone has only one observation. V usage is TRBV5-8 and J usage is TRBJ1-1; D gene ambiguous. V was pared by 0 bases and J by 2 bases, with 11 bases between. Germline V gives CDR1 SGHTS, CDR2 YDEGEE. This CDR3 is built from 15 residues. CDR3 DNA sequence: TGTGCCAGCAGCTTGGCCCCGGGTGGTAACACTGAAGCTTTCTTT. It is translated as CASSLAPGGNTEAFF. Using reference TRBV5-8 and TRBJ1-1 for the parts outside the CDR3, the full variable domain is EAGVTQSPTHLIKTRGQQATLRCSPISGHTSVYWYQQALGLGLQFLLWYDEGEERNRGNFPPRFSGRQFPNYSSELNVNALELEDSALYLCASSLAPGGNTEAFFGQGTRLTVV.

The V call is TRBV19, the J call TRBJ2-5, with TRBD1 matching over 10 bases. The germline gives CDR1 LNHDA, CDR2 SQIVND (reference sequence). Trimming removed 5 bases from V and 3 bases from J; junction bases left unmatched: 3. The CDR3 contains 14 residues. The CDR3, as DNA: TGTGCCAGTAGTTTTGGGACAGGGGAAGAGACCCAGTACTTC. It yields the protein CASSFGTGEETQYF.